This paragraph reports one TCR beta chain. The source of the sample is a study of blood T cell repertoires in COVID-19. Across the study: Nucleic acid was either cDNA or gDNA, and it came from T cells, B-cell-depleted T cells, or PBMCs.

This study enrolled people aged roughly 18 to 100 from around 26 US geographic areas. Participants reported their clinical history, and cohort assignment relied on those reports. Cohort 3 recovered donors had two negative PCRs, clearance, or symptom resolution. Per the germline V gene, CDR1 is SGHDT and CDR2 is YYEEEE. V lost 0 bases to trimming and J lost 3 bases, with 7 bases between them. The CDR3 length is 13 residues. The assay was immunoSEQ multiplex PCR, and TCRdb's table has in-frame clones only and misses some. The sample has around 250,000 clones, 86% seen once. The specimen sequenced was PBMCs or T cells enriched from blood (not recorded which). The clonotype originates from a woman aged 50 to 60 who had recovered from COVID-19. The chain has TRBV5-6 and TRBJ2-7; the D gene is possibly TRBD1 (5 bases). The CDR3 nucleotides read TGTGCCAGCAGCTTGGACAGGTACTACGAGCAGTACTTC. Residues: CASSLDRYYEQYF.